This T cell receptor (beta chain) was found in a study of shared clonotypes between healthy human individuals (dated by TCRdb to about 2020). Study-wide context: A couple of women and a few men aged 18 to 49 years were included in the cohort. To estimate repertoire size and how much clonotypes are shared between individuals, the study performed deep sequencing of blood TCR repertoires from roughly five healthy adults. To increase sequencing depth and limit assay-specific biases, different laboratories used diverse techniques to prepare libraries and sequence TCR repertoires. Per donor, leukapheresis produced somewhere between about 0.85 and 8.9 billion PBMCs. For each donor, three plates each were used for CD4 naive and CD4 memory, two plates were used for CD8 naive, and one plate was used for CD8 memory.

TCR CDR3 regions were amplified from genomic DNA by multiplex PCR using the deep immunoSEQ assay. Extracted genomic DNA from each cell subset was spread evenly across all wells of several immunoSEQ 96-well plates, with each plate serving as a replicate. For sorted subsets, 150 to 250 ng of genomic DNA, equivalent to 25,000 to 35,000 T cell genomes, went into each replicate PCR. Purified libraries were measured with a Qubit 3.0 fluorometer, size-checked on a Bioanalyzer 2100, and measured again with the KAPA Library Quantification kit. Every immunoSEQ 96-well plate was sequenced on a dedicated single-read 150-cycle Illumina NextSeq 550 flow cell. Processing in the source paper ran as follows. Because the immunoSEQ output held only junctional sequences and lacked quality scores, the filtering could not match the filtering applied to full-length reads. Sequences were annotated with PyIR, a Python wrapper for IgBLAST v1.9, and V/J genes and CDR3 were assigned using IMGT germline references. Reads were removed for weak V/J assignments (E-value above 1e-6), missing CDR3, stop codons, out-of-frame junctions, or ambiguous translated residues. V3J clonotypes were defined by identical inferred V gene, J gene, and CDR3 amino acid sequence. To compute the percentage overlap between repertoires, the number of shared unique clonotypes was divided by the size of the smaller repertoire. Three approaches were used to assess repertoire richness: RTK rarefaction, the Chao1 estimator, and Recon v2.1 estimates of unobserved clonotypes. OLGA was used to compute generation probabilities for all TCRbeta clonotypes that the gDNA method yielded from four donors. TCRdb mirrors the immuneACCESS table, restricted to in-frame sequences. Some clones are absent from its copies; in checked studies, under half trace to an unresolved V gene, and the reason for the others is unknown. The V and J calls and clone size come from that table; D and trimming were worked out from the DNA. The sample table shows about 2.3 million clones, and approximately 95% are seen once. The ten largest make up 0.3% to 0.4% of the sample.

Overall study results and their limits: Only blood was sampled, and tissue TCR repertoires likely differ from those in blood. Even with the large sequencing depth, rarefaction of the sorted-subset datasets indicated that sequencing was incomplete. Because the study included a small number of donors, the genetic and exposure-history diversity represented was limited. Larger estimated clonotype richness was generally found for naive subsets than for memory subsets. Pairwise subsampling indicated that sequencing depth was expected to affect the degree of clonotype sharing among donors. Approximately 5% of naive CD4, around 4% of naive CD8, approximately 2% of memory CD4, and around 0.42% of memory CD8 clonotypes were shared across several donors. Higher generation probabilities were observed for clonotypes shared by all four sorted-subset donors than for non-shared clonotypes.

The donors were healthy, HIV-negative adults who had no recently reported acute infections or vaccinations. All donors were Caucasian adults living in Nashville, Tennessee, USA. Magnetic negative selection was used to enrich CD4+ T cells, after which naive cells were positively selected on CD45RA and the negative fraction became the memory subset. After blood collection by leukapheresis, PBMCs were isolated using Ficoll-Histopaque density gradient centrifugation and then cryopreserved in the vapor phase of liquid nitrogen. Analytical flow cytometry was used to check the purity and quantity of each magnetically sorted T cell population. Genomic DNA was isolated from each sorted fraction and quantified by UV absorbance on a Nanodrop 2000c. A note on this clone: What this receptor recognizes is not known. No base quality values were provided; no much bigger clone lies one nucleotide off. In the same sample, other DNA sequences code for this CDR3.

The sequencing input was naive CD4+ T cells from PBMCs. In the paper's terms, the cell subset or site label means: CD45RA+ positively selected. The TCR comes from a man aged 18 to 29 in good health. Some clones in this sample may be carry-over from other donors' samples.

The nucleotides are TGTGCCAGCAGCCCGGACTCGAGCTCCTACGAGCAGTACTTC. Its protein product is CASSPDSSSYEQYF. The receptor chain draws on TRBV5-4 and TRBJ2-7, and possibly TRBD2, on 5 matching bases. V lost 4 bases and J lost 0 bases; the stretch between them is 11 bases long. The germline V gene (reference sequence) yields SGHNT for CDR1 and YYREEE for CDR2. The CDR3 has 14 amino acids, counting the end cysteine and phenylalanine. Of all the DNA, just the CDR3 is kept, 42 bases in frame from base 1.